A selection of T cell receptor beta chains follows, all from one sample in a study of T cell responses to AZD1222 COVID-19 vaccine. The table came from immunoSEQ multiplex PCR; TCRdb's copy has only in-frame clones and leaves some out. Here the sample spans 90,000 to 100,000 clones, about 85% being singletons. The sample here was peripheral blood, taken on day 0 of AZD1222 vaccination. These receptors all stem from an adult in good health. Each CDR3 is given with its conserved first and last residue. The order of the fields is J gene, V gene, CDR3 protein.

>TRBJ2-2|TRBV6-2/TRBV6-3
CASSKTGGPNTGELFF
>TRBJ1-2|TRBV6-5
CASSYSTGGAYGYTF
>TRBJ1-1|TRBV5-1
CASSLAQVPGEAFF
>TRBJ2-7|TRBV7-8
CASSTEDSPYEQYF
>TRBJ1-4|TRBV5-1
CASSSAGSENEKLFF
>TRBJ2-1|TRBV4-2
CASSQQTSGTPNEQFF
>TRBJ1-2|TRBV14
CASSQGSRGGYGYTF
>TRBJ1-1|TRBV11-2
CASSLGANTEAFF
>TRBJ2-2|TRBV27
CASSLSGLAGGPRELFF
>TRBJ2-1|TRBV6-5
CASLGGDEQFF
>TRBJ1-2|TRBV27
CASRRTGKYYGYTF
>TRBJ1-4|TRBV12-3/TRBV12-4
CASSPLDFEKLFF
>TRBJ2-1|TRBV4-2
CASSQDGSAASGTLDEQFF
>TRBJ2-3|TRBV7-9
CASSSVGGTDTQYF
>TRBJ1-2|TRBV19
CASSRVLGGRGYTF
>TRBJ2-5|TRBV9
CASSAQWLAGGRETQYF
>TRBJ2-5|TRBV19
CASRNPQVGETQYF
>TRBJ1-2|TRBV27
CASSPGSQLNYGYTF
>TRBJ1-6|TRBV10-3
CAISESMNRENSPLHF
>TRBJ1-1|TRBV4-1
CASSQDTLKAFF
>TRBJ2-7|TRBV6-5
CASSLARGGPYEQYF
>TRBJ2-3|TRBV5-1
CASSLGVAGGSDTQYF
>TRBJ1-2|TRBV15
CATSRDRHTNYGYTF
>TRBJ1-2|TRBV19
CASSNDRDYDYGYTF
>TRBJ1-1|TRBV29-1
CSGSSGGGNTEAFF
>TRBJ1-2|TRBV11-3
CASSLAGGSGYTF
>TRBJ2-1|TRBV9
CASSVGGASGNEQFF
>TRBJ2-7|TRBV6-5
CASSQTGTVTYEQYF
>TRBJ2-2|TRBV5-1
CASSFARGDTGELFF
>TRBJ1-2|TRBV4-2
CASSQERGSHYGYTF
>TRBJ2-3|TRBV9
CAPQRARDTQYF
>TRBJ1-2|TRBV6-2/TRBV6-3
CASSYSRLQGRSYGYTF
>TRBJ1-6|TRBV6-5
CASSNSREASPLHF
>TRBJ2-2|TRBV29-1
CSATGTTYTGELFF
>TRBJ2-5|TRBV7-2
CASSQAGRLLKETQYF
>TRBJ1-1|TRBV6-5
CASRRPGTTEAFF
>TRBJ1-5|TRBV7-2
CASSPSRAGQPQHF
>TRBJ1-6|TRBV6-1
CASSDRTGNNSPLHF
>TRBJ1-6|TRBV19
CASRDLSSYNSPLHF
>TRBJ2-5|TRBV28
CASSLEGQPGTQYF
>TRBJ2-1|TRBV7-2
CASSNEPYNEQFF
>TRBJ2-3|TRBV9
CASNPLGGNSGDTQYF
>TRBJ1-1|TRBV20-1
CSASVDRVAFF
>TRBJ2-1|TRBV6-5
CASSYVGGRNEQFF
>TRBJ2-1|TRBV7-8
CASSYTRGAGTGGRRNEQFF
>TRBJ1-4|TRBV6-5
CASSPAGREKLFF
>TRBJ2-7|TRBV5-1
CASSLVWARGYEQYF
>TRBJ1-5|TRBV7-6
CASSFLNQPQHF
>TRBJ1-2|TRBV29-1
CSVQGGYGYTF